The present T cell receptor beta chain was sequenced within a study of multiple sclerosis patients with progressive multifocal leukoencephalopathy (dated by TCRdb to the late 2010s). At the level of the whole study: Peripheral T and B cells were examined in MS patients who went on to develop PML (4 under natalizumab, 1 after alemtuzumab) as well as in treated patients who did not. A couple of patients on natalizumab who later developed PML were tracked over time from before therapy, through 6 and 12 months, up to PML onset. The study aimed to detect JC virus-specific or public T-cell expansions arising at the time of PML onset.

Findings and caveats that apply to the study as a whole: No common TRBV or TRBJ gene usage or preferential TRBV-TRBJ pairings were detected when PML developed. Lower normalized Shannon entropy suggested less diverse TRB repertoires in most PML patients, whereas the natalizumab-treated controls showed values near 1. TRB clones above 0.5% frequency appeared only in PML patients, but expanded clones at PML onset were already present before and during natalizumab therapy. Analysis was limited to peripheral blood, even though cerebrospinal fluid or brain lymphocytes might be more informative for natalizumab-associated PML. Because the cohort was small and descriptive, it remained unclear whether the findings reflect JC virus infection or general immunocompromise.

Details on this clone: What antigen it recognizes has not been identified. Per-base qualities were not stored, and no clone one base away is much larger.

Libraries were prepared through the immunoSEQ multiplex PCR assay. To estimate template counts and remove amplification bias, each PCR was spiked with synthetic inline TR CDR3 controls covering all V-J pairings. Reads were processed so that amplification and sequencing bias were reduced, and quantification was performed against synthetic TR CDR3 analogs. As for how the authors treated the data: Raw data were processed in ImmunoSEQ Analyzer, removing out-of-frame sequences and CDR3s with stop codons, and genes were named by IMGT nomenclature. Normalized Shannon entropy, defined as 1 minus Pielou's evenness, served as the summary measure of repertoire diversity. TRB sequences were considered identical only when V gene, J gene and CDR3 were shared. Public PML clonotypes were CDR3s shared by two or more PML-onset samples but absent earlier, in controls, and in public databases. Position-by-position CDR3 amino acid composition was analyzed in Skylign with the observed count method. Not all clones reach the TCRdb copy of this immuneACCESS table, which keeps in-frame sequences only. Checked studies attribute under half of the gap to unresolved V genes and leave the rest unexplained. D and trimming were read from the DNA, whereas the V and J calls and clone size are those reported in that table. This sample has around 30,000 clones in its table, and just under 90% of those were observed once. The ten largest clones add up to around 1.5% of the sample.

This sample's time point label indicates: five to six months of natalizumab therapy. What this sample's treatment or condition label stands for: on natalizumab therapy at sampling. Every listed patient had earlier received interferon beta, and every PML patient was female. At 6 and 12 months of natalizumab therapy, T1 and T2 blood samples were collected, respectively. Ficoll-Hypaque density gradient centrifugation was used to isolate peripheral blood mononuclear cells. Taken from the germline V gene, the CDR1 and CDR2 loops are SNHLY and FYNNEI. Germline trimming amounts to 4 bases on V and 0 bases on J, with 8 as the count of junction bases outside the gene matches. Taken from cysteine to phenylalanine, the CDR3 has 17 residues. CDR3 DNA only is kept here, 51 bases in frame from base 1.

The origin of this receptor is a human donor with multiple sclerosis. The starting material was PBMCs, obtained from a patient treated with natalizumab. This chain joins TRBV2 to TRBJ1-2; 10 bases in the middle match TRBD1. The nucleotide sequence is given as TGTGCCAGCAGTGCCCGGGACAGGGGACGGGCTAACTATGGCTACACCTTC. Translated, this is CASSARDRGRANYGYTF.